A selection of T cell receptor beta chains follows, all from one sample in a study of T cells in Graves' hyperthyroidism and ophthalmopathy. Via MiXCR, TCRdb re-called the multiplex PCR reads, giving one row per CDR3 protein. The sample has around 340,000 distinct CDR3 sequences, about a sixth seen once. Material for sequencing was blood. These receptors came from a woman in her 30s with Graves' hyperthyroidism that later progressed to Graves' ophthalmopathy. CDR3s include the opening cysteine and the closing phenylalanine or tryptophan. A D gene is named only where the DNA matches it firmly. The size of a clone is reported for some rows only, either as once, few or many, or as a class for expanded clones.

few | TRBJ2-1 | TRBD2 | TRBV20-1 | TGCAGTGCTAGGTATCCGGGAGGGCAAACCTACAATGAGCAGTTCTTC | CSARYPGGQTYNEQFF
many | TRBJ2-5 | NA | TRBV28 | TGTGCCAGCAGTCCCATGGACGGGCAAGAGACCCAGTACTTC | CASSPMDGQETQYF
many | TRBJ2-5 | NA | TRBV18 | TGTGCCAGCTCCCCCCTTAGGGAGCCAATCCAAGAGACCCAGTACTTC | CASSPLREPIQETQYF
many | TRBJ2-3 | TRBD2 | TRBV3-1 | TGTGCCAGCAGCCAACCGGGACTAGCGGTCGGCACAGATACGCAGTATTTT | CASSQPGLAVGTDTQYF
few | TRBJ1-5 | NA | TRBV19 | TGTGCCAGTGGTGCGGGACGCCTCGGCGCGGGCAATCAGCCCCAGCATTTT | CASGAGRLGAGNQPQHF
NA | TRBJ1-5 | NA | TRBV6-1 | TGTGCCAGCAGTGAAGCAGGGCAGGACAATCAGCCCCAGCATTTT | CASSEAGQDNQPQHF
NA | TRBJ1-2 | NA | TRBV10-3 | TGTGCCATCAGTGACCAGGGGAGTACCTATGGCTACACCTTC | CAISDQGSTYGYTF
many | TRBJ2-7 | TRBD2 | TRBV5-1 | TGCGCCAGCAGCTCCGGGACTAGCGGGAGCTACGAGCAGTACTTC | CASSSGTSGSYEQYF
NA | TRBJ2-7 | TRBD1 | TRBV5-6 | TGTGCCAGCAGCTCCTATAGACAGGGCTACGAGCAGTACTTC | CASSSYRQGYEQYF
NA | TRBJ1-1 | NA | TRBV2 | TGTGCCAGCAAGCTACAGATGAACACTGAAGCTTTCTTT | CASKLQMNTEAFF
NA | TRBJ1-4 | NA | TRBV5-6 | TGTGCCAGCAGCTCAGGTTACGCAAAACTGTTTTTT | CASSSGYAKLFF
NA | TRBJ2-5 | TRBD1 | TRBV11-2 | TGTGCCAGCAGCTTTCGATTGACAGGGGATGGAGAGACCCAGTACTTC | CASSFRLTGDGETQYF
NA | TRBJ1-1 | NA | TRBV12-3/TRBV12-4 | TGTGCCAGCAGAGCCCTACAGGGAGAGAACACTGAAGCTTTCTTT | CASRALQGENTEAFF
many | TRBJ1-2 | TRBD1 | TRBV27 | TGTGCCAGCAGTTCGACAGACCGACAGGGACTCTATGGCTACACCTTC | CASSSTDRQGLYGYTF